The rows below give T cell receptor beta chains drawn from one sample of a study of blood T cell repertoires in COVID-19. Libraries were prepared by immunoSEQ multiplex PCR; TCRdb keeps only in-frame clonotypes and omits some of them. Of about 220,000 clones listed, 65% to 90% are singletons. Sequencing used peripheral blood. Receptor source: a middle-aged man who had recovered from COVID-19. The CDR3 runs from the conserved cysteine through the conserved F or W. A D gene is named only where the DNA matches it firmly. The size field is filled for only some rows; it gives once, few, many or a size class.

V,size,J,D,CDR3,DNA
TRBV19,-,TRBJ1-1,-,CASSGTVANTEAFF,TGTGCCAGTAGTGGAACAGTGGCGAACACTGAAGCTTTCTTT
TRBV3-1/TRBV3-2,once,TRBJ1-1,-,CASSHGSGTEAFF,TGTGCCAGCAGCCATGGCTCGGGGACTGAAGCTTTCTTT
TRBV30,-,TRBJ1-1,TRBD1,CAWSGGQTEAFF,TGTGCCTGGAGCGGGGGACAGACGGAAGCTTTCTTT
TRBV6-5,-,TRBJ2-1,-,CASSYSGRLGEQFF,TGTGCCAGCAGTTACTCGGGGCGTCTGGGTGAGCAGTTCTTC
TRBV5-1,-,TRBJ2-3,-,CASSFGGSTDTQYF,TGCGCCAGCAGCTTCGGGGGAAGCACAGATACGCAGTATTTT
TRBV12-5,once,TRBJ2-7,-,CASGLSPNLYEQYF,TGTGCTAGTGGTTTGTCACCTAACCTTTACGAGCAGTACTTC
TRBV4-3,-,TRBJ2-3,-,CASSQGVAGNTDTQYF,TGCGCCAGCAGCCAAGGAGTAGCAGGGAACACAGATACGCAGTATTTT
TRBV5-5,-,TRBJ2-7,-,CASSLQATYEQYF,TGTGCCAGCAGCTTACAGGCGACCTACGAGCAGTACTTC
TRBV6-6,-,TRBJ1-1,-,CASSYRGGFEAFF,TGTGCCAGCAGTTACCGGGGGGGTTTTGAAGCTTTCTTT
TRBV5-4,-,TRBJ1-6,-,CASSFLGGGENSPLHF,TGTGCCAGCAGCTTCCTAGGCGGGGGTGAGAATTCACCCCTCCACTTT